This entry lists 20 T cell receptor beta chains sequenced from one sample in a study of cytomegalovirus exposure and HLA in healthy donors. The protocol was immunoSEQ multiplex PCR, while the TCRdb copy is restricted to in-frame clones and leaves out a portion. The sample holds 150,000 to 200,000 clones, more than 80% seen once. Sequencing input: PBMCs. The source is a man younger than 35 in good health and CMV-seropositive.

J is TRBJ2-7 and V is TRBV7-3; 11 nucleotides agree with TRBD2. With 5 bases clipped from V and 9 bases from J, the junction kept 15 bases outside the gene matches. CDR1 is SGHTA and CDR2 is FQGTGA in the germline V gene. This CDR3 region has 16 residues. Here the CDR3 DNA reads TGTGCCAGCAGCCCCCAACTAGCGGGAGATAGTAAGACGCAGTACTTC. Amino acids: CASSPQLAGDSKTQYF.

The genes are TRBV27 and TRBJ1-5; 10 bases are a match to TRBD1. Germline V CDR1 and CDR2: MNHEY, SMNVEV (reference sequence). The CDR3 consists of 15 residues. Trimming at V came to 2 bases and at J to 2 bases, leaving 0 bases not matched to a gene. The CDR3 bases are TGTGCCAGCAGTTTAGGGACAGGGGGCAATCAGCCCCAGCATTTT. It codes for CASSLGTGGNQPQHF.

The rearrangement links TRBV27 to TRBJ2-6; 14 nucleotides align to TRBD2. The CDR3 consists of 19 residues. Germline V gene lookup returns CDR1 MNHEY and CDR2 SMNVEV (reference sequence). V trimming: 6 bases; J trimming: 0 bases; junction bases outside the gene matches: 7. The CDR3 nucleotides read TGTGCCAGCAGCCGACGACTAGCGGGAGGGGTCTCTGGGGCCAACGTCCTGACTTTC. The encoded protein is CASSRRLAGGVSGANVLTF.

The CDR3 here is CASSEGAGNEQFF. The DNA of the CDR3 is TGTGCCAGCAGTGAAGGTGCCGGGAATGAGCAGTTCTTC. The rearrangement links TRBV2 to TRBJ2-1; D not certain. V was pared by 1 base and J by 7 bases, with 8 bases between. In germline, CDR1 is SNHLY, CDR2 FYNNEI. This CDR3 has 13 residues. Filled out from reference TRBV2 and TRBJ2-1, the complete variable domain reads EPEVTQTPSHQVTQMGQEVILRCVPISNHLYFYWYRQILGQKVEFLVSFYNNEISEKSEIFDDQFSVERPDGSNFTLKIRSTKLEDSAMYFCASSEGAGNEQFFGPGTRLTVL.

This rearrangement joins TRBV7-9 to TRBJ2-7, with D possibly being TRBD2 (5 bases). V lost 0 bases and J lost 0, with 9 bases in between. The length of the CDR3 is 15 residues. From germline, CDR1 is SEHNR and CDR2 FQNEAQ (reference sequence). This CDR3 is CASSLAGARSYEQYF. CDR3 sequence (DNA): TGTGCCAGCAGCTTAGCGGGAGCTCGCTCCTACGAGCAGTACTTC.

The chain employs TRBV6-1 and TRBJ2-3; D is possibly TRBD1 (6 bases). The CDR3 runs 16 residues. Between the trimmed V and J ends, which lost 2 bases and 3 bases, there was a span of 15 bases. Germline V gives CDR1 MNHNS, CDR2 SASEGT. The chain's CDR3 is CASSESTGSLTDTQYF. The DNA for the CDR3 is TGTGCCAGCAGTGAAAGTACAGGGTCCCTGACAGATACGCAGTATTTT.

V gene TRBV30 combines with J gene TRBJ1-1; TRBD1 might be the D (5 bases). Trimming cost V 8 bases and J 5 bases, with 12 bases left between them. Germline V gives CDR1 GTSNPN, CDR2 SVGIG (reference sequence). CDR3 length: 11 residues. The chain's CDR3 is CARMGRTEAFF. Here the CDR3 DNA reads TGTGCCCGGATGGGGCGGACTGAAGCTTTCTTT.

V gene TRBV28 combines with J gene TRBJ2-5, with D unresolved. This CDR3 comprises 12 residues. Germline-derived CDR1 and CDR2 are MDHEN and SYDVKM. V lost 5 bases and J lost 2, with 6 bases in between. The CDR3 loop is CASSSRQETQYF. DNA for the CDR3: TGTGCCAGCAGTAGCCGGCAAGAGACCCAGTACTTC. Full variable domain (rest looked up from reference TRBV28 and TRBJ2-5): DVKVTQSSRYLVKRTGEKVFLECVQDMDHENMFWYRQDPGLGLRLIYFSYDVKMKEKGDIPEGYSVSREKKERFSLILESASTNQTSMYLCASSSRQETQYFGPGTRLLVL.

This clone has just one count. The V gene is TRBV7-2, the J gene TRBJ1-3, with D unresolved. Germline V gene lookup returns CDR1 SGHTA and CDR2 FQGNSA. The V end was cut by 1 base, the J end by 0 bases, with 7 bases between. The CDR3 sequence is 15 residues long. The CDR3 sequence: CASSLGGVSGNTIYF. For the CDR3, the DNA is TGTGCCAGCAGCTTAGGCGGCGTCTCTGGAAACACCATATATTTT.

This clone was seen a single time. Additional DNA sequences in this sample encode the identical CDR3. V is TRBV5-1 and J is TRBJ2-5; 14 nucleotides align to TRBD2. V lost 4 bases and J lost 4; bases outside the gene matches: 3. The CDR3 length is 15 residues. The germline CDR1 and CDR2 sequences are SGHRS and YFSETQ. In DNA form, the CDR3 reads TGCGCCAGCAGCAGAGGGACTAGCGGGAGAGAGACCCAGTACTTC. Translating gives CASSRGTSGRETQYF.

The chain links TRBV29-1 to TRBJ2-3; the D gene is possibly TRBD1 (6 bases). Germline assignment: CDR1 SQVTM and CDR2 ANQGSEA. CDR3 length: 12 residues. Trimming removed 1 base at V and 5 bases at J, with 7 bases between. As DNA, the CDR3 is TGCAGCGTTGAAGTCAGGGGAGATACGCAGTATTTT. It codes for CSVEVRGDTQYF.

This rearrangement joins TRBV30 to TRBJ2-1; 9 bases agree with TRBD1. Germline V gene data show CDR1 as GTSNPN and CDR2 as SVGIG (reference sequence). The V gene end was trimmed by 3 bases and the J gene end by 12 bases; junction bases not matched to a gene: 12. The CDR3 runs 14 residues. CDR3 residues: CAWSRDRVPRVQFF. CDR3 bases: TGTGCCTGGAGCAGGGACAGGGTCCCGCGGGTGCAGTTCTTC.

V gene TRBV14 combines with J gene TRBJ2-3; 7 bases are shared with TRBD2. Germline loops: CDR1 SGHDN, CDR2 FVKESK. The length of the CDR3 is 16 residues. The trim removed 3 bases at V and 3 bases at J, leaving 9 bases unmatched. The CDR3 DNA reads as TGTGCCAGCAGCCAGCCTAGCGGTGTCCCTACAGATACGCAGTATTTT. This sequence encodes CASSQPSGVPTDTQYF.

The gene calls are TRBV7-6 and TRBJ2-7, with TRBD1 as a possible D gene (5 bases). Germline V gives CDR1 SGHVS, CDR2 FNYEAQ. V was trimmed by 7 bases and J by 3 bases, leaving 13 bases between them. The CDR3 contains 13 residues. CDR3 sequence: CASTPAQGYEQYF. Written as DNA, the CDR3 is TGTGCCAGCACCCCTGCTCAGGGCTACGAGCAGTACTTC.

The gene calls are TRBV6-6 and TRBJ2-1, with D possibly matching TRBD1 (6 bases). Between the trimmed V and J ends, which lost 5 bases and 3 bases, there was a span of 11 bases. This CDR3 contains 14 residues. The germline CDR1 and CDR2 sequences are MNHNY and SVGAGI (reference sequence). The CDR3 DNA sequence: TGTGCCAGCAGTCCTGTGACAGGCTACAATGAGCAGTTCTTC. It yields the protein CASSPVTGYNEQFF.

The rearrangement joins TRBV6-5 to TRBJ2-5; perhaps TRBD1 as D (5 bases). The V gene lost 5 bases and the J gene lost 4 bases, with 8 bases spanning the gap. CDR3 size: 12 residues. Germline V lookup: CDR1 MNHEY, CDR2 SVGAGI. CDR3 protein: CASSPQGETQYF. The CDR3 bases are TGTGCCAGCAGTCCTCAGGGAGAGACCCAGTACTTC.

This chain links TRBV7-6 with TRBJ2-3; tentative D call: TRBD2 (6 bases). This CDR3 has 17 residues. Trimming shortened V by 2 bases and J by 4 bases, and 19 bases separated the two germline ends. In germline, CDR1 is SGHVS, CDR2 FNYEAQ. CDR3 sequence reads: CASSLRRGQGKPDTQYF. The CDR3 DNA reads TGTGCCAGCAGCTTAAGGCGGGGCCAGGGTAAGCCAGATACGCAGTATTTT.

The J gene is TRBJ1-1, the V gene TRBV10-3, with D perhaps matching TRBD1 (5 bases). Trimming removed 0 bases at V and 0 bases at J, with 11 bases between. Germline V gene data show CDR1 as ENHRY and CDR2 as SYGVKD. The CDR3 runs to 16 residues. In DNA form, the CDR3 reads TGTGCCATCAGTGAGTCTGGAAGGGGATTGAACACTGAAGCTTTCTTT. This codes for CAISESGRGLNTEAFF.

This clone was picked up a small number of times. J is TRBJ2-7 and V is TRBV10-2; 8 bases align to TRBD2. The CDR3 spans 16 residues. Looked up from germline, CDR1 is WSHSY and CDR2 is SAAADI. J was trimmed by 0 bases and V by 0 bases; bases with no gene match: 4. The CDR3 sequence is CASSESSGSPSYEQYF. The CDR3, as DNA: TGCGCCAGCAGTGAGTCGAGCGGGAGCCCCTCCTACGAGCAGTACTTC.

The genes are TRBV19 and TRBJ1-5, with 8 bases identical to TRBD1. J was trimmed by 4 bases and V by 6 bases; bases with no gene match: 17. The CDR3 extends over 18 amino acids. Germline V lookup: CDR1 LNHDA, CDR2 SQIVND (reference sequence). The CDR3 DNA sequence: TGTGCCAGTAGATCTGGACAGGGACCGTCGTTAGGGAATCAGCCCCAGCATTTT. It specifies CASRSGQGPSLGNQPQHF. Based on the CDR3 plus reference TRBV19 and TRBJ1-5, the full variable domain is DGGITQSPKYLFRKEGQNVTLSCEQNLNHDAMYWYRQDPGQGLRLIYYSQIVNDFQKGDIAEGYSVSREKKESFPLTVTSAQKNPTAFYLCASRSGQGPSLGNQPQHFGDGTRLSIL.